A single sample gave rise to the 9 T cell receptor beta chains below, sequenced in a study of T cell clonality in common variable immunodeficiency. Only in-frame clones appear in the TCRdb table, and some are missing; sequencing was by immunoSEQ multiplex PCR. The sample shows roughly 70,000 clones, none of them appearing just once. Material for sequencing was peripheral blood mononuclear cells. These receptors originate from a person aged 18 to 75 in good health.

This clone was seen ten or more times. Incomplete CDR3 DNA: TGTGCCAGTAATCCAAGTACGGTCTATGGC. It specifies CASNPSTVYG. The full CDR3 protein is CASNPSTVYGYTF. The V call is TRBV19, the J call TRBJ1-2; D not certain. The read ends 3 residues before the CDR3 terminus; that terminus is restored from the germline J gene. The CDR3 extends over 13 amino acids. The germline V and J ends were trimmed by 7 bases and 4 bases, with 13 bases remaining between them. The germline V gene encodes CDR1 LNHDA and CDR2 SQIVND (reference sequence).

This clone was observed many times. The read gets to within 3 residues of the CDR3 end, and the germline J gene fills in the rest. This sequence joins TRBV10-3 and TRBJ2-3; 12 nucleotides agree with TRBD2. The CDR3 is made up of 19 amino acids. Germline V gene sequence: CDR1 ENHRY, CDR2 SYGVKD. V dropped 4 bases and J dropped 1; count of bases not matched to a gene: 12. The CDR3 loop reads CAISGRERTSGARTDTQYF. The sequenced part of the CDR3 DNA is TGTGCCATCAGTGGGCGGGAGAGGACTAGCGGGGCCCGCACAGATACG.

In this sample, this clone turned up many times. The sequenced fragment ends 3 residues before the CDR3 boundary, so the rest is inferred from the germline J gene. V and J are TRBV11-2 and TRBJ2-7; maybe TRBD2 (6 bases). CDR1 and CDR2 (germline): SGHAT, FQNNGV. Trimming took off 0 bases at V and 5 bases at J, with 14 bases between the two ends. This CDR3 contains 15 residues. The CDR3 sequence: CASSLELAGPHEQYF. The covered CDR3 bases are TGTGCCAGCAGCTTAGAGCTCGCGGGGCCCCACGAG.

This clone was detected ten times or more. From the germline J gene comes the end of the CDR3, since the read stops 3 residues before it. The chain is built from TRBV7-9 and TRBJ2-3, with D possibly being TRBD1 or TRBD2 (5 bases each). CDR1 is SEHNR, CDR2 FQNEAQ, per germline (reference sequence). The V end was cut by 5 bases, the J end by 4 bases, with 13 bases between. The CDR3 loop spans 14 amino acids. CDR3 residues: CASSPAREPDTQYF. The part of the CDR3 DNA that was read is TGTGCCAGCAGCCCGGCCAGGGAGCCAGATACG.

This clone has at least ten counts. The read is 3 residues too short to cover the CDR3 end, so that end is filled in from the germline J gene. The V call is TRBV19, the J call TRBJ2-2; D might be TRBD2 (6 bases). V dropped 6 bases and J dropped 5 bases, with 13 bases sitting between them. The CDR3 is 14 amino acids. The germline gives CDR1 LNHDA, CDR2 SQIVND (reference sequence). CDR3 DNA, as far as it was read: TGTGCCAGTAGGAGTAGCGGTTTTACCGGGGAG. It translates to CASRSSGFTGE. The whole CDR3 protein reads CASRSSGFTGELFF. The variable domain in full, completed from reference TRBV19 and TRBJ2-2, reads DGGITQSPKYLFRKEGQNVTLSCEQNLNHDAMYWYRQDPGQGLRLIYYSQIVNDFQKGDIAEGYSVSREKKESFPLTVTSAQKNPTAFYLCASRSSGFTGELFFGEGSRLTVL.

In its sample, this clone was seen many times. Read sequence stops 3 residues before the CDR3 end, and the germline J gene provides the missing end. V and J are TRBV6-1 and TRBJ2-7; 9 nucleotides agree with TRBD1. The germline V gene has CDR1 MNHNS and CDR2 SASEGT. The CDR3 is 15 residues long. With 1 base clipped from V and 4 bases from J, the junction kept 5 bases outside the gene matches. CDR3 DNA, as far as it was read: TGTGCCAGCAGTGAAGTGGGACAGGGTCATTACGAG. Protein sequence: CASSEVGQGHYE. The whole CDR3 is CASSEVGQGHYEQYF.

This clone was seen ten or more times. The CDR3 sequence is CASQGTSGKGEQYF. The DNA read from the CDR3 is TGTGCCAGTCAAGGGACTAGCGGGAAGGGCGAG. The V call is TRBV19, the J call TRBJ2-7; 13 bases align to TRBD2. The sequenced fragment ends 3 residues before the CDR3 boundary, so the rest is inferred from the germline J gene. CDR3 length equals 14 residues. Germline V gene lookup returns CDR1 LNHDA and CDR2 SQIVND (reference sequence). The V segment lost 8 bases and the J segment 6 bases; nucleotides outside the gene matches: 7.

In this sample, this clone turned up many times. The sequenced fragment ends 3 residues before the CDR3 boundary, so the rest is inferred from the germline J gene. The V gene is TRBV12-3 or TRBV12-4, the J gene TRBJ2-7, with 8 nucleotides matching TRBD2. Trimming took 6 bases from V and 2 from J; bases not matched to a gene: 3. This CDR3 has 13 residues. This chain's CDR3 is CASSPGGAYEQYF. The sequenced CDR3 bases are TGTGCCAGCAGCCCGGGGGGGGCCTACGAG.

The table lists this clone with many counts. The read ends 3 residues before the CDR3 terminus; that terminus is restored from the germline J gene. J is TRBJ2-2 and V is TRBV19; TRBD2 matches at 8 bases. Germline values: CDR1 LNHDA, CDR2 SQIVND (reference sequence). J lost 3 bases, V lost 10 bases, and 10 bases had no gene match. The length of the CDR3 is 15 residues. The part of the CDR3 DNA that was read is TGTGCCACCGAGGATAGCGGGGTGTACACCGGGGAG. Translating it yields CATEDSGVYTGE. The complete CDR3 reads CATEDSGVYTGELFF.